A single sample is the source of the 7 T cell receptor beta chains below, sequenced in a study of early T cells in non-severe SARS-CoV-2 infection. TCRdb re-called the 5' RACE reads through MiXCR, storing one row per CDR3 protein. The sample shows more than 45,000 distinct CDR3 sequences, about 5.6% of them seen only once. Sequencing was carried out using whole blood. These receptor sequences come from an adult who was a healthcare worker with PCR-confirmed SARS-CoV-2 infection or an uninfected control (not recorded which).

The chain recombines TRBV18 with TRBJ2-3, with a weak D call TRBD2 (6 bases). Germline CDR1 KGHSH, CDR2 LQKENI. The CDR3 runs to 15 residues. V was clipped by 2 bases and J by 3 bases, with 12 bases between them. CDR3 coding DNA: TGTGCCAGCTCACCAGTCGCGGCGGGGACAGATACGCAGTATTTT. Protein sequence: CASSPVAAGTDTQYF.

This clonotype appeared a few times. The chain uses TRBV6-5 and TRBJ2-6, with D possibly matching TRBD1 (5 bases). The ends were cut back, 6 bases at V and 0 bases at J, with 9 bases in the middle. The CDR3 runs to 15 residues. Germline V CDR1 and CDR2: MNHEY, SVGAGI. The CDR3 DNA reads TGTGCCAGCAGGAGACAGAGCTCTGGGGCCAACGTCCTGACTTTC. As protein: CASRRQSSGANVLTF.

The chain is built from TRBV7-9 and TRBJ2-7, with D possibly matching TRBD2 (5 bases). The CDR3 is 11 amino acids. The germline V gene encodes CDR1 SEHNR and CDR2 FQNEAQ (reference sequence). The V end was cut by 11 bases, the J end by 7 bases, with 15 bases between. Here the CDR3 reads CAAEEADEQYF. The CDR3 coding sequence is TGTGCCGCTGAGGAAGCGGATGAGCAGTACTTC.

This clonotype was counted ten times or more. The rearrangement uses TRBV7-2 and TRBJ1-6; unclear D gene. The CDR3 has 13 amino acids. The germline CDR1 and CDR2 sequences are SGHTA and FQGNSA. V was clipped by 1 base and J by 11 bases, with 9 bases between them. Here the CDR3 DNA reads TGTGCCAGCAGCTTAGAAGGGATAGCACCCCTCCACTTT. The encoded protein is CASSLEGIAPLHF.

This clonotype has at least ten counts. V usage is TRBV7-3 and J usage is TRBJ1-2; 7 nucleotides agree with TRBD1. V shed 6 bases and J 4 bases; nucleotides not matched to a gene: 8. Germline CDR1 is SGHTA and CDR2 is FQGTGA. This CDR3 is 14 amino acids long. The CDR3 DNA follows: TGTGCCAGCAGAGGGGGCTCCGGGGCCTATGGCTACACCTTC. This translates into CASRGGSGAYGYTF.

In this sample, this clonotype turned up many times. The genes are TRBV20-1 and TRBJ2-3; 10 positions agree with TRBD2. The CDR3 runs to 16 residues. The germline V gene has CDR1 DFQATT and CDR2 SNEGSKA (reference sequence). V shed 0 bases, J shed 8 bases, and the junction held 11 bases outside the gene matches. CDR3 DNA sequence: TGCAGTGCTAGAGACTCCAGGTCTAGCGGGAGAGCTACGCAGTATTTT. Protein: CSARDSRSSGRATQYF.

A few counts support this clonotype. V and J are TRBV5-4 and TRBJ2-7; possible D gene TRBD2, 5 bases. Germline V gene lookup returns CDR1 SGHNT and CDR2 YYREEE (reference sequence). V lost 3 bases, J lost 6 bases, and 25 bases lay in between. The CDR3 has 17 amino acids. The DNA for the CDR3 is TGTGCCAGCAGCTCCACTAGGAAGACGGCTGCATCCCGCGAGCAGTACTTC. Translation: CASSSTRKTAASREQYF.